Listed below are T cell receptor beta chains from one sample, sequenced in a study of shared clonotypes between healthy human individuals. Sequencing used immunoSEQ multiplex PCR; TCRdb keeps in-frame clones, though not all of them. There are roughly 2.5 million clones in the sample; around 94% occur only once, and roughly 0.14% lies in the top ten. Sequenced sample: naive CD4+ T cells sorted from blood. Receptors were obtained from a man younger than 35 in good health. Each CDR3 is given with its conserved first and last residue. A D gene is named only where the DNA matches it firmly. Size tells how often a clone was seen (once, few, many) or the class of an expanded clone, and some rows leave it out.

TRBV28	-	-	TRBJ1-4	CASSPIRGWSGEKLFF	TGTGCCAGCAGTCCGATCAGGGGTTGGAGTGGTGAAAAACTGTTTTTT
TRBV5-5	-	-	TRBJ2-3	CASSFRQGPDTQYF	TGTGCCAGCAGCTTTAGGCAGGGGCCAGATACGCAGTATTTT
TRBV12-5	-	few	TRBJ2-2	CASGSPPGQNTGELFF	TGTGCTAGTGGTTCACCTCCGGGACAAAACACCGGGGAGCTGTTTTTT
TRBV7-2	TRBD2	-	TRBJ2-5	CASSRSGLAGETQYF	TGTGCCAGCAGCCGATCGGGACTAGCGGGAGAGACCCAGTACTTC
TRBV2	-	-	TRBJ2-1	CASSLLSGLSEQFF	TGTGCCAGCAGTCTTCTTAGCGGCCTTAGTGAGCAGTTCTTC
TRBV5-1	TRBD1	-	TRBJ1-5	CASSALGQDNQPQHF	TGCGCCAGCAGCGCGCTGGGACAGGACAATCAGCCCCAGCATTTT
TRBV5-4	TRBD1	-	TRBJ2-1	CASSLGQGSYNEQFF	TGTGCCAGCAGCTTGGGACAGGGCTCCTACAATGAGCAGTTCTTC
TRBV9	TRBD1	-	TRBJ2-2	CASSPRGSGTGELFF	TGTGCCAGCAGCCCCAGGGGGTCAGGCACCGGGGAGCTGTTTTTT
TRBV28	-	once	TRBJ1-3	CASSLRQSSGNTIYF	TGTGCCAGCAGTTTAAGACAGTCCTCTGGAAACACCATATATTTT
TRBV9	-	-	TRBJ2-1	CASSPLGARSEQFF	TGTGCCAGCAGCCCTCTAGGGGCGCGCAGTGAGCAGTTCTTC
TRBV10-3	-	-	TRBJ1-1	CATGPQDTEAFF	TGTGCCACCGGCCCTCAAGACACTGAAGCTTTCTTT
TRBV7-2	TRBD2	-	TRBJ2-7	CASRRLPILAGPNEQYF	TGTGCCAGCAGACGCCTCCCCATACTAGCGGGACCGAACGAGCAGTACTTC
TRBV5-6	-	-	TRBJ1-3	CASSLAGGGNTIYF	TGTGCCAGCAGCTTGGCCGGCGGTGGAAACACCATATATTTT
TRBV5-6	TRBD1	-	TRBJ2-1	CASSLLRDRGRQEQFF	TGTGCCAGCAGCTTGTTAAGGGACAGGGGGCGGCAGGAGCAGTTCTTC
TRBV6-5	-	-	TRBJ1-4	CASSPGTFWNEKLFF	TGTGCCAGCAGCCCAGGGACCTTCTGGAATGAAAAACTGTTTTTT
TRBV7-3	-	-	TRBJ2-3	CASSLRVGNEADTQYF	TGTGCCAGCAGCTTAAGGGTGGGAAACGAGGCAGATACGCAGTATTTT
TRBV10-1	-	-	TRBJ1-4	CASSESAGKLFF	TGCGCCAGCAGTGAGTCGGCGGGGAAACTGTTTTTT
TRBV9	TRBD1	-	TRBJ1-1	CASSVEDRGREAFF	TGTGCCAGCAGCGTAGAGGACAGGGGGCGGGAAGCTTTCTTT
TRBV6-5	-	-	TRBJ1-2	CASSTQGGHGYTF	TGTGCCAGCAGTACACAGGGAGGCCATGGCTACACCTTC
TRBV7-3	-	-	TRBJ2-1	CASSLRVGGRDEQFF	TGTGCCAGCAGCCTAAGGGTCGGGGGAAGAGATGAGCAGTTCTTC
TRBV5-1	-	few	TRBJ1-5	CASSLDRDGNQPQHF	TGCGCCAGCAGCTTGGACAGGGATGGCAATCAGCCCCAGCATTTT
TRBV29-1	TRBD2	once	TRBJ2-1	CSVSSPGGRVNEQFF	TGCAGCGTTTCTTCTCCGGGCGGGAGGGTAAATGAGCAGTTCTTC
TRBV5-1	-	-	TRBJ2-7	CASSSGGPSSYEQYF	TGCGCCAGCAGCTCCGGGGGGCCCTCGAGCTACGAGCAGTACTTC
TRBV7-9	-	-	TRBJ2-7	CASSSQGIDYDEQYF	TGTGCCAGCAGCTCACAGGGTATTGACTACGACGAGCAGTACTTC
TRBV27	-	-	TRBJ2-7	CASSPGTPYEQYF	TGTGCCAGCAGTCCGGGGACTCCTTACGAGCAGTACTTC
TRBV7-6	TRBD2	-	TRBJ2-2	CASSLPGLAGPGNTGELFF	TGTGCCAGCAGCCTACCGGGACTAGCGGGACCGGGGAACACCGGGGAGCTGTTTTTT
TRBV27	TRBD1	-	TRBJ2-7	CASSPIRDRVLGQYF	TGTGCCAGCAGTCCAATCCGGGACAGGGTGTTGGGGCAGTACTTC
TRBV2	TRBD1	-	TRBJ2-1	CASRVGQGYNEQFF	TGTGCCAGCAGAGTAGGACAGGGGTACAATGAGCAGTTCTTC
TRBV28	-	-	TRBJ1-2	CASKDPLGGYTF	TGTGCCAGCAAAGACCCCTTGGGGGGCTACACCTTC
TRBV11-3	-	-	TRBJ1-1	CASSSGGGNEAFF	TGTGCCAGCAGCTCCGGGGGGGGTAATGAAGCTTTCTTT
TRBV7-9	TRBD1	-	TRBJ2-5	CASSPDRAQETQYF	TGTGCCAGCAGCCCGGACAGGGCTCAAGAGACCCAGTACTTC
TRBV6-6	-	-	TRBJ2-7	CASSPRGGDPTEQYF	TGTGCCAGCAGTCCCCGGGGAGGTGACCCTACCGAGCAGTACTTC
TRBV12-5	-	-	TRBJ1-1	CASGLPSTEAFF	TGTGCTAGTGGTTTGCCAAGCACTGAAGCTTTCTTT
TRBV27	TRBD2	-	TRBJ2-3	CASNLAGTSTDTQYF	TGTGCCAGCAATCTAGCGGGGACTAGCACAGATACGCAGTATTTT
TRBV6-6	TRBD1	-	TRBJ2-7	CASSSYLRDRGDEQYF	TGTGCCAGCAGTTCCTATCTACGGGACAGGGGAGACGAGCAGTACTTC